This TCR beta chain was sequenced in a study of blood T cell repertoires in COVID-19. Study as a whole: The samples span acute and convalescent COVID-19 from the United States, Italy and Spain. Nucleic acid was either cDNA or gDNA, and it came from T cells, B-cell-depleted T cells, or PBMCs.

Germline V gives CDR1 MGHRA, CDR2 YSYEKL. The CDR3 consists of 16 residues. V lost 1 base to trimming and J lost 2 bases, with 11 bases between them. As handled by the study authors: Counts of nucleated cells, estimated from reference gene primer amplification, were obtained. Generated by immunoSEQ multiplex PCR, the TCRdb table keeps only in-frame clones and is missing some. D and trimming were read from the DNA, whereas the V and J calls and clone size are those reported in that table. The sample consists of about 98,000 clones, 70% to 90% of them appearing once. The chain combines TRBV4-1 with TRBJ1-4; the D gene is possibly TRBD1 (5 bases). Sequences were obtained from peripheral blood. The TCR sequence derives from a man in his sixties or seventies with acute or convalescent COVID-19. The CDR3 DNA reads TGCGCCAGCAGCCAAGGTGGGCAGGGTACTAATGAAAAACTGTTTTTT. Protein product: CASSQGGQGTNEKLFF.